The 14 T cell receptor beta chains presented below share a single source sample, sequenced in a study of T cells after yellow fever vaccination (dated 2019 in TCRdb). The receptor library was made with 5' RACE. Reads for this sample came from an Illumina HiSeq 2500. The raw public reads went through TCRdb reprocessing: fastp at Q25, MiXCR clone calling, in-frame beta chains kept. Rows with a matching CDR3 protein are joined into one entry that keeps the most common DNA and genes. This sample has approximately 110,000 distinct CDR3 sequences in its table, and about 7.4% of those were observed once. The ten largest clones capture 2.5% of the sample. In light of the paper, this sample's treatment or condition label describes: live attenuated yellow fever vaccine strain. This specimen consisted of CD4+ T cells sorted from PBMCs, obtained more than 8 days after the first yellow fever vaccination. These TCRs come from a man aged 18 to 35 who received the YFV17D yellow fever vaccine.

Many counts were recorded for this clonotype. The rearrangement joins TRBV2 to TRBJ2-3; the D call may be TRBD1 or TRBD2 (5 bases each). Germline CDR1 reads SNHLY; CDR2 reads FYNNEI. V was shortened by 8 bases and J by 8 bases, with 14 bases between the two germline ends. This CDR3 region has 12 residues. The CDR3 loop reads CASGTPQGTQYF. DNA of the CDR3: TGTGCCAGCGGGACCCCTCAAGGTACGCAGTATTTT. The full variable domain, its missing parts supplied by reference TRBV2 and TRBJ2-3, is EPEVTQTPSHQVTQMGQEVILRCVPISNHLYFYWYRQILGQKVEFLVSFYNNEISEKSEIFDDQFSVERPDGSNFTLKIRSTKLEDSAMYFCASGTPQGTQYFGPGTRLTVL.

In its sample, this clonotype was seen many times. V is TRBV6-5 and J is TRBJ2-2; 7 positions agree with TRBD2. The V and J ends lost 1 base and 1 base, in that order; junction bases with no gene match: 9. The CDR3 is 18 amino acids. CDR1 MNHEY and CDR2 SVGAGI come from the germline V gene. CDR3 in amino acids: CASSYWRGTHGNTGELFF. DNA for the CDR3: TGTGCCAGCAGTTACTGGCGGGGGACCCATGGGAACACCGGGGAGCTGTTTTTT.

Ten or more counts support this clonotype. The chain links TRBV5-1 to TRBJ1-1, with unresolved D. The V gene lost 0 bases and the J gene lost 3 bases, with 12 bases spanning the gap. Germline V gene lookup returns CDR1 SGHRS and CDR2 YFSETQ. The CDR3 runs to 15 residues. Here the CDR3 reads CASSLGATVDTEAFF. The CDR3 DNA reads TGCGCCAGCAGCTTGGGAGCCACCGTGGACACTGAAGCTTTCTTT.

The sample holds many counts of this clonotype. The chain carries TRBV6-2 or TRBV6-3 and TRBJ2-1; possible D gene TRBD1, 6 bases. V lost 5 bases and J 1 base, leaving 12 bases between the germline ends. The CDR3 loop spans 15 amino acids. Germline loops: CDR1 MNHEY, CDR2 SVGEGT. The CDR3 nucleotides read TGTGCCAGCAGTGGGTTGAGGGGGTCCTACAATGAGCAGTTCTTC. Its protein product is CASSGLRGSYNEQFF.

This clonotype was counted many times. The chain links TRBV27 to TRBJ1-1; 7 bases line up with TRBD1. Losses at the gene ends were 5 bases for V and 6 bases for J; bases not matched to a gene: 12. The CDR3 has 15 residues. Germline V lookup: CDR1 MNHEY, CDR2 SMNVEV (reference sequence). Here the CDR3 DNA reads TGTGCCAGCAGTCCCACCAACAGGGGTGATTCTGAAGCTTTCTTT. Translated, it gives CASSPTNRGDSEAFF.

Many counts were recorded for this clonotype. The chain links TRBV11-2 to TRBJ2-3, with 11 positions matching TRBD1. In germline, CDR1 is SGHAT, CDR2 FQNNGV. Germline trimming cut 4 bases from V and 4 bases from J; bases unmatched to any gene: 4. The CDR3 covers 15 residues. The CDR3 coding sequence is TGTGCCAGCAGCTCAGGACAGGGGGCCTCAGATACGCAGTATTTT. Protein sequence: CASSSGQGASDTQYF.

This clonotype was detected ten times or more. The chain joins TRBV6-2 or TRBV6-3 to TRBJ1-2; 9 nucleotides agree with TRBD1. V shed 5 bases and J 7 bases; nucleotides not matched to a gene: 5. Per the germline V gene, CDR1 is MNHEY and CDR2 is SVGEGT. This CDR3 spans 13 amino acids. CDR3 bases: TGTGCCAGCAGTGCCTCGGGACAGGGTGGCTACACCTTC. Its translation: CASSASGQGGYTF.

This clonotype appeared a few times. The V call is TRBV5-4, the J call TRBJ2-1, with D perhaps matching TRBD2 (6 bases). CDR1 SGHNT and CDR2 YYREEE come from the germline V gene (reference sequence). V shed 0 bases and J shed 5 bases, with 12 bases lying between them. The CDR3 loop spans 15 amino acids. The CDR3 protein is CASSLVGGAHNEQFF. The CDR3 coding sequence is TGTGCCAGCAGCTTGGTTGGCGGGGCCCACAATGAGCAGTTCTTC.

In this sample, this clonotype turned up many times. V and J are TRBV18 and TRBJ1-4; 7 nucleotides match TRBD1. J lost 1 base, V lost 10 bases, and 3 bases had no gene match. The germline gives CDR1 KGHSH, CDR2 LQKENI. The CDR3 is made up of 13 amino acids. The CDR3 nucleotides read TGTGCCACCGGGGACAGAACTAATGAAAAACTGTTTTTT. Its protein is CATGDRTNEKLFF.

This clonotype was observed at least ten times. V usage is TRBV9 and J usage is TRBJ1-4; TRBD1 might be the D (5 bases). The CDR3 sequence is 14 residues long. Trimming left V 2 bases short and J 6 bases short, with 11 bases between. Germline CDR1 is SGDLS and CDR2 is YYNGEE. The CDR3 protein is CASSVSQGDEKLFF. DNA for the CDR3: TGTGCCAGCAGCGTTTCTCAGGGAGATGAAAAACTGTTTTTT.

The chain uses TRBV24-1 and TRBJ2-5; D call uncertain. The CDR3 spans 14 residues. The germline V and J ends were trimmed by 3 bases and 4 bases, with 11 bases remaining between them. Per the germline V gene, CDR1 is KGHDR and CDR2 is SFDVKD. The CDR3, as DNA: TGTGCCACCAGTGATAGCTTGACTCGAGAGACCCAGTACTTC. Residues: CATSDSLTRETQYF.

This clonotype showed up many times. J is TRBJ2-2 and V is TRBV15, with TRBD1 matching over 7 bases. The ends lost 1 base at V and 6 bases at J; junction bases unmatched: 2. CDR1 is LNHNV and CDR2 is YYDKDF in the germline V gene (reference sequence). The CDR3 runs to 14 residues. CDR3 DNA sequence: TGTGCCACCAGCAGAGGGGGACAGCCCGGGGAGCTGTTTTTT. Translation: CATSRGGQPGELFF.

This clonotype was seen at least ten times. In DNA form, the CDR3 reads TGTGCCAGCAGTTTTGGGTACCAGGGGGCTGATGAAAAACTGTTTTTT. Translating it yields CASSFGYQGADEKLFF. V is TRBV12-3 or TRBV12-4 and J is TRBJ1-4; 8 nucleotides line up with TRBD1. The V segment lost 3 bases and the J segment 6 bases; nucleotides outside the gene matches: 9. CDR3 length: 16 residues.

This clonotype has ten or more counts. As DNA, the CDR3 is TGTGCCAGCAGCCAAGCGTGGACTAGCGGTTCCCCAGGTTACGAGCAGTACTTC. It specifies CASSQAWTSGSPGYEQYF. The V call is TRBV4-2, the J call TRBJ2-7; TRBD2 matches 10 bases. Trimming cost V 1 base and J 4 bases; bases outside gene matches: 13. This CDR3 is built from 18 residues. Germline CDR1 LGHNA, CDR2 YNFKEQ.